Listed below are T cell receptor beta chains from one sample, sequenced in a study of cytomegalovirus exposure and HLA in healthy donors. Using immunoSEQ multiplex PCR, the repertoire was profiled, and TCRdb retains in-frame clones only, with some absent. The table shows tens of thousands of clones, with approximately 97% occurring only once. The specimen was PBMCs. Every receptor here comes from a woman aged 18-29 years in good health and CMV-seropositive. Both conserved end residues are part of each CDR3. The order of the fields is V gene, D gene, clone size, J gene, CDR3 DNA, CDR3 protein. A D gene is named only where the DNA matches it firmly. Part of the rows lack a size; the others show once, few, many or a class for expanded clones.

TRBV10-3	-	-	TRBJ2-7	TGTGCCATCAGTGAGGACAGTTACGAGCAGTACTTC	CAISEDSYEQYF
TRBV19	-	-	TRBJ1-4	TGTGCCAGTAGTGACGTCAGGGGTAAGGATGAAAAACTGTTTTTT	CASSDVRGKDEKLFF
TRBV30	-	-	TRBJ1-1	TGTGCCTGGAGAGGTAGGGGCGCCCTCGAAGCTTTCTTT	CAWRGRGALEAFF
TRBV19	TRBD2	-	TRBJ2-1	TGTGCCAGTAGTATGAGCGGGACGATGGATGAGCAGTTCTTC	CASSMSGTMDEQFF
TRBV28	TRBD1	once	TRBJ2-5	TGTGCCAGCAGTGCTCCGGGACAGGGAAAAGAGACCCAGTACTTC	CASSAPGQGKETQYF
TRBV5-1	TRBD1	-	TRBJ1-1	TGCGCCAGCAGCAGGGACAGCCGGAACACTGAAGCTTTCTTT	CASSRDSRNTEAFF
TRBV18	-	-	TRBJ1-4	TGTGCCAGCTCACCGACAGGAGAGGAAAAACTGTTTTTT	CASSPTGEEKLFF
TRBV28	TRBD1	-	TRBJ1-2	TGTGCCAGCAGTTGGGGACAGGGTCTTACCTTC	CASSWGQGLTF
TRBV5-1	TRBD1	-	TRBJ2-2	TGCGCCAGCAGCTCAAAGACAGGGACCCCTACGAACACCGGGGAGCTGTTTTTT	CASSSKTGTPTNTGELFF
TRBV5-1	-	-	TRBJ2-1	TGCGCCAGCAGCCCAGGTTTAGGCTCCTACAATGAGCAGTTCTTC	CASSPGLGSYNEQFF
TRBV9	TRBD1	-	TRBJ2-5	TGTGCCAGCAGCGGGACAGGGCGCCAAGAGACCCAGTACTTC	CASSGTGRQETQYF
TRBV27	-	-	TRBJ2-7	TGTGCCAGCAGTCCCCCATCCTACGAGCAGTACTTC	CASSPPSYEQYF
TRBV27	-	-	TRBJ2-2	TGTGCCAGCAGTTCAGACACCTCGGGGACCGGGGAGCTGTTTTTT	CASSSDTSGTGELFF
TRBV29-1	TRBD2	-	TRBJ2-1	TGCAGCGTCGGGGACTACTACAATGAGCAGTTCTTC	CSVGDYYNEQFF
TRBV9	-	-	TRBJ1-1	TGTGCCAGCAGCGTAGTTGCTGGCTACACTGAAGCTTTCTTT	CASSVVAGYTEAFF
TRBV6-1	TRBD2	-	TRBJ2-7	TGTGCCAGCGGAGGTGGCCGGGACGGCGGGAGATACTTC	CASGGGRDGGRYF
TRBV27	TRBD2	-	TRBJ2-5	TGTGCCAGCAGACCCTCCCTAGCGGGGCAAGAGACCCAGTACTTC	CASRPSLAGQETQYF
TRBV7-2	TRBD2	-	TRBJ2-7	TGTGCCAGCAGCCACGGGACTAGCGGTTACGAGCAGTACTTC	CASSHGTSGYEQYF
TRBV7-9	-	-	TRBJ2-7	TGTGCCAGCAGCTTAGCCGCCCGGGGTTTCGAGCAGTACTTC	CASSLAARGFEQYF
TRBV13	TRBD1	-	TRBJ2-7	TGTGCCAGCAGACCAGGGGGAGAATCCTACGAGCAGTACTTC	CASRPGGESYEQYF
TRBV27	-	-	TRBJ1-2	TGTGCCAGCAGTTTATCACTTGAAGAGGCGGAAGCTAACTATGGCTACACCTTC	CASSLSLEEAEANYGYTF
TRBV27	-	-	TRBJ2-5	TGTGCCAGCAGTTTTGGGCTAGGGGTGGTGGAGACCCAGTACTTC	CASSFGLGVVETQYF
TRBV19	-	once	TRBJ2-6	TGTGCCAGTAGTTTCGGGAAACACTCTGGGGCCAACGTCCTGACTTTC	CASSFGKHSGANVLTF
TRBV10-3	-	-	TRBJ2-7	TGTGCCATCAGTGAATCCGTTTACGAGCAGTACTTC	CAISESVYEQYF
TRBV5-1	-	-	TRBJ1-4	TGCGCCAGCAGCTTTTCCTTCGAAAAACTGTTTTTT	CASSFSFEKLFF
TRBV4-1	TRBD2	-	TRBJ2-7	TGCGCCAGCAGCCAGAGAGCGGGAGAGTCCTACGAGCAGTACTTC	CASSQRAGESYEQYF
TRBV6-4	-	once	TRBJ2-6	TGTGCCAGCAGTGGCGGGAAAACCTCTGGGGCCAACGTCCTGACTTTC	CASSGGKTSGANVLTF
TRBV9	-	-	TRBJ2-5	TGTGCCAGCAGCGTAGGGCCTTCTACAGGGCAAGAGACCCAGTACTTC	CASSVGPSTGQETQYF
TRBV28	-	-	TRBJ2-3	TGTGCCAGCAGTTCAGAGACTAGGAGCACAGATACGCAGTATTTT	CASSSETRSTDTQYF
TRBV7-8	TRBD2	-	TRBJ2-3	TGTGCCAGCAGCTTAGCGTCAGCGGGAAGCACAGATACGCAGTATTTT	CASSLASAGSTDTQYF
TRBV9	-	-	TRBJ2-2	TGTGCCAGCAGCGTAGTTGGGGGGGCGGTACCGAACACCGGGGAGCTGTTTTTT	CASSVVGGAVPNTGELFF
TRBV5-4	TRBD2	-	TRBJ2-7	TGTGCCAGCAGCTTCCCGGGACTAGCGGGAGGCTACGAGCAGTACTTC	CASSFPGLAGGYEQYF
TRBV4-1	TRBD1	once	TRBJ1-2	TGCGCCAGCAGCGGAACCGGGACAGTCCCCGCCACCCTCTATGGCTACACCTTC	CASSGTGTVPATLYGYTF
TRBV4-1	TRBD1	-	TRBJ2-3	TGCGCCAGCAGCTCCCCGGGACAGGGCCGATCAGATACGCAGTATTTT	CASSSPGQGRSDTQYF
TRBV6-5	TRBD1	-	TRBJ2-1	TGTGCCAGCAGTAAGGACAGGGCGTACAATGAGCAGTTCTTC	CASSKDRAYNEQFF
TRBV6-5	-	-	TRBJ1-4	TGTGCCAGCAGTTACTACAGCTCCCAGGAAAAACTGTTTTTT	CASSYYSSQEKLFF
TRBV6-5	TRBD1	-	TRBJ1-1	TGTGCCAGCAGTTACCGGACAGGGGGAGGAGCTGAAGCTTTCTTT	CASSYRTGGGAEAFF
TRBV10-3	TRBD1	-	TRBJ2-6	TGTGCCATTAAACCGGGACAGGGGACAAATGGGGCCAACGTCCTGACTTTC	CAIKPGQGTNGANVLTF
TRBV7-9	TRBD1	once	TRBJ1-1	TGTGCCAGCAGCCTTCGACAGGGAAGAGGCACTGAAGCTTTCTTT	CASSLRQGRGTEAFF
TRBV28	-	-	TRBJ1-5	TGTGCCAGCAGCACAGGGAATCAGCCCCAGCATTTT	CASSTGNQPQHF
TRBV29-1	TRBD2	-	TRBJ2-1	TGCAGCGCCGTCTGGGGGGGACTAGCGGTCCACAATGAGCAGTTCTTC	CSAVWGGLAVHNEQFF
TRBV2	TRBD1	-	TRBJ2-5	TGTGCCAGCAGCTCGGACAGGGGGCTCGAGACCCAGTACTTC	CASSSDRGLETQYF
TRBV5-5	TRBD2	-	TRBJ2-7	TGTGCCAGCAGAGAGACTAGCGGGCTTACTCCTTTCTCCTACGAGCAGTACTTC	CASRETSGLTPFSYEQYF
TRBV19	TRBD2	-	TRBJ2-7	TGTGCCAGTAGTATTGGGATTGGCGGGAGCGGATATGAGCAGTACTTC	CASSIGIGGSGYEQYF
TRBV2	-	-	TRBJ1-1	TGTGCCAGCAACGACCCAAACGGGATTGAAGCTTTCTTT	CASNDPNGIEAFF
TRBV6-1	TRBD1	-	TRBJ2-7	TGTGCCAGCAGATCCGGGACAGGGTCCTACGAGCAGTACTTC	CASRSGTGSYEQYF
TRBV19	-	-	TRBJ1-2	TGTGCCAGTAGTATAGATGCCCCCCGGACAGCCCGTTCTGGCTACACCTTC	CASSIDAPRTARSGYTF
TRBV11-2	TRBD1	-	TRBJ2-2	TGTGCCAGCAGGTCACAGGGGTACACCGGGGAGCTGTTTTTT	CASRSQGYTGELFF
TRBV12-5	-	-	TRBJ1-2	TGTGCTAGTGGCCGGGACATAGTTGTGTCTGGCTACACCTTC	CASGRDIVVSGYTF
TRBV5-1	-	-	TRBJ1-4	TGCGCCAGCAGCTTCTCCAGGGCCGAAAAACTGTTTTTT	CASSFSRAEKLFF
TRBV4-2	TRBD1	-	TRBJ1-1	TGTGCCAGCAGCAGACGGACAGGGGAGAACACTGAAGCTTTCTTT	CASSRRTGENTEAFF
TRBV7-3	-	-	TRBJ2-3	TGTGCCAGCAGCTTTAGGACTACATCCACTAGCACAGATACGCAGTATTTT	CASSFRTTSTSTDTQYF
TRBV6-5	-	-	TRBJ2-5	TGTGCCAGCAGTCAGCATGACAGATACCAAGAGACCCAGTACTTC	CASSQHDRYQETQYF
TRBV29-1	-	-	TRBJ2-1	TGCAGCGTCACGACGCGGGGACGTTCCCGCTCCTACAATGAGCAGTTCTTC	CSVTTRGRSRSYNEQFF